The sequence of this T cell receptor (beta chain) was determined in a study of T cell responses to AZD1222 COVID-19 vaccine. Turning to the study itself: Second doses were pooled across both intervals (about 4 or about 12 weeks).

Using immunoSEQ multiplex PCR, the repertoire was profiled, and TCRdb retains in-frame clones only, with some absent. Found here are 90,000 to 120,000 clones, approximately 91% of them singletons; the top ten hold around 19%. The CDR3 runs to 19 residues. The junction had 7 bases not matched to a gene; V was cut back by 1 base and J by 0 bases. Germline V gene data show CDR1 as MNHEY and CDR2 as SMNVEV (reference sequence). About this clone itself: The antigen remains unidentified.

Regarding the study as a whole: In a largely white British group with more females than males, clonal diversity was possibly underestimated.

Specimen: peripheral blood, collected on day 0 of AZD1222 vaccination. The source of this sequence is an adult in good health. This sequence joins TRBV27 and TRBJ1-5; TRBD1 matches 12 bases. CDR3 nucleotides: TGTGCCAGCAGTTTATACGGGACAGGGGGCCTATCTAGCAATCAGCCCCAGCATTTT. It encodes CASSLYGTGGLSSNQPQHF.